The rows below give T cell receptor beta chains drawn from one sample of a study of graft-versus-host responses after intestinal transplantation. Clones were read by immunoSEQ multiplex PCR, and TCRdb kept only the in-frame ones, dropping some. Counted here are tens of thousands of clones, roughly 89% occurring once; the ten biggest clones make up less than 0.4%. Their antigen targets remain unknown. The sample in question was unstimulated CD4+ T cells sorted from spleen or lymph node cells, obtained before intestinal transplant. These receptors were obtained from a human donor who received an intestinal transplant. The CDR3 runs from the conserved cysteine through the conserved F or W. A D gene is named only where the DNA matches it firmly. Not all rows give a size; the values are once, few, many and, for expanded clones, a class.

j_gene: TRBJ1-5; v_gene: TRBV20-1; abundance: -; d_gene: -; CDR3nt: TGCAGTGCTAGCGCGGGAGGGCCCCAGCATTTT; CDR3aa: CSASAGGPQHF
j_gene: TRBJ1-1; v_gene: TRBV11-2; abundance: -; d_gene: -; CDR3nt: TGTGCCAGCAGCTTAGCCCGACGGAGCACTGAAGCTTTCTTT; CDR3aa: CASSLARRSTEAFF
j_gene: TRBJ1-2; v_gene: TRBV4-1; abundance: -; d_gene: -; CDR3nt: TGCGCCAGCAGCCAACTAGGGAGTGGCTACACCTTC; CDR3aa: CASSQLGSGYTF
j_gene: TRBJ2-7; v_gene: TRBV6-5; abundance: once; d_gene: -; CDR3nt: TGTGCCAGTAGTACAGGGTCAAGGTCCTACGAGCAGTACTTC; CDR3aa: CASSTGSRSYEQYF
j_gene: TRBJ2-1; v_gene: TRBV5-5; abundance: -; d_gene: TRBD1; CDR3nt: TGTGCCAGCAATGGTCAGGGGGCCTACAATGAGCAGTTCTTC; CDR3aa: CASNGQGAYNEQFF
j_gene: TRBJ2-1; v_gene: TRBV5-4; abundance: once; d_gene: -; CDR3nt: TGTGCCAGCAGCTTGGGCGGGAAACGAGAGCAGTTCTTC; CDR3aa: CASSLGGKREQFF
j_gene: TRBJ2-5; v_gene: TRBV5-1; abundance: -; d_gene: -; CDR3nt: TGCGCCAGCAGGAGTATAAGGGGGTGGGAGACCCAGTACTTC; CDR3aa: CASRSIRGWETQYF
j_gene: TRBJ2-7; v_gene: TRBV2; abundance: -; d_gene: TRBD2; CDR3nt: TGTGCCAGCAGTGAAGCGCTTGGACTAGCGGGAGTTAGCTACGAGCAGTACTTC; CDR3aa: CASSEALGLAGVSYEQYF
j_gene: TRBJ2-1; v_gene: TRBV5-1; abundance: -; d_gene: TRBD1; CDR3nt: TGCGCCAGCAGCAAAGACAGGGTTGAGTACAATGAGCAGTTCTTC; CDR3aa: CASSKDRVEYNEQFF
j_gene: TRBJ2-7; v_gene: TRBV28; abundance: -; d_gene: TRBD1; CDR3nt: TGTGCCAGCAGCCCGGGACAGGGGGCTTCCTACGAGCAGTACTTC; CDR3aa: CASSPGQGASYEQYF
j_gene: TRBJ2-3; v_gene: TRBV25-1; abundance: -; d_gene: -; CDR3nt: TGTGCCAGCAGTACCACGCGAAGGACAGATACGCAGTATTTT; CDR3aa: CASSTTRRTDTQYF
j_gene: TRBJ2-1; v_gene: TRBV10-1; abundance: -; d_gene: TRBD1; CDR3nt: TGCGCCAGCAGTGACAGGGGGTCCTACAATGAGCAGTTCTTC; CDR3aa: CASSDRGSYNEQFF
j_gene: TRBJ2-7; v_gene: TRBV29-1; abundance: -; d_gene: -; CDR3nt: TGCAGCGTTGAAGGGCTAGGGGTCTACGAGCAGTACTTC; CDR3aa: CSVEGLGVYEQYF
j_gene: TRBJ1-1; v_gene: TRBV5-1; abundance: -; d_gene: TRBD1; CDR3nt: TGCGCCAGCAGCTTGGCGGACAGGATGAACACTGAAGCTTTCTTT; CDR3aa: CASSLADRMNTEAFF
j_gene: TRBJ2-7; v_gene: TRBV5-1; abundance: -; d_gene: -; CDR3nt: TGCGCCAGCAGCATCGGACTACCGGGCACCTACGAGCAGTACTTC; CDR3aa: CASSIGLPGTYEQYF
j_gene: TRBJ2-5; v_gene: TRBV7-9; abundance: -; d_gene: TRBD1; CDR3nt: TGTGCCAGCAGCTCCCAGGGGGCGTTCTTGGAGACCCAGTACTTC; CDR3aa: CASSSQGAFLETQYF
j_gene: TRBJ2-7; v_gene: TRBV30; abundance: once; d_gene: TRBD2; CDR3nt: TGTGCCTGGAGTCGGGGGGAGCTGTACGAGCAGTACTTC; CDR3aa: CAWSRGELYEQYF
j_gene: TRBJ2-6; v_gene: TRBV7-8; abundance: -; d_gene: -; CDR3nt: TGTGCCAGCAGCGCAAGGGGTGACAGGTTCTCTGGGGCCAACGTCCTGACTTTC; CDR3aa: CASSARGDRFSGANVLTF
j_gene: TRBJ2-5; v_gene: TRBV9; abundance: -; d_gene: -; CDR3nt: TGTGCCAGCAGCGCCGGCGTCGATGCGGGGCCCCAGTACTTC; CDR3aa: CASSAGVDAGPQYF
j_gene: TRBJ1-1; v_gene: TRBV25-1; abundance: -; d_gene: TRBD1; CDR3nt: TGTGCCAGCAGTGACGGACAGGGGACCACTGAAGCTTTCTTT; CDR3aa: CASSDGQGTTEAFF
j_gene: TRBJ2-1; v_gene: TRBV4-1; abundance: -; d_gene: TRBD2; CDR3nt: TGCGCCAGCAGCCAAGATGCTATGGGTGGACTAGCGACCTACAATGAGCAGTTCTTC; CDR3aa: CASSQDAMGGLATYNEQFF
j_gene: TRBJ2-3; v_gene: TRBV5-4; abundance: -; d_gene: -; CDR3nt: TGTGCCAGCAGCCCAGTGGGGAGGTTAGATACGCAGTATTTT; CDR3aa: CASSPVGRLDTQYF
j_gene: TRBJ2-2; v_gene: TRBV4-1; abundance: -; d_gene: TRBD1; CDR3nt: TGCGCCAGCAGCCAAGATAGGACAGGGATAGTAGGCACCGGGGAGCTGTTTTTT; CDR3aa: CASSQDRTGIVGTGELFF
j_gene: TRBJ2-7; v_gene: TRBV12-5; abundance: -; d_gene: -; CDR3nt: TGTGCTAGTGGTTTGGTACGGATAGGAGGTTCCGACGAGCAGTACTTC; CDR3aa: CASGLVRIGGSDEQYF
j_gene: TRBJ1-5; v_gene: TRBV25-1; abundance: -; d_gene: -; CDR3nt: TGTGCCAGCAGTGAAAGGGGATGGAGCAATCAGCCCCAGCATTTT; CDR3aa: CASSERGWSNQPQHF